This T cell receptor (beta chain) was recovered during a study of early T cells in non-severe SARS-CoV-2 infection. Trimming shortened V by 5 bases and J by 4 bases, and 15 bases separated the two germline ends. CDR3 length: 14 amino acids. Germline lookup yields CDR1 SGHTA and CDR2 FQGNSA. Individually, cDNA molecules had unique molecular identifiers attached to them. Using its own MiXCR run on the 5' RACE reads, TCRdb lists one record per CDR3 protein. Seen here are 55,000 to 70,000 distinct CDR3 sequences, about 11% observed once, and the top ten hold around 6.4%. The TCR originated in an adult who was a healthcare worker with PCR-confirmed SARS-CoV-2 infection or an uninfected control (not recorded which). This sequence joins TRBV7-2 and TRBJ2-7; D uncertain. Material: whole blood. The CDR3 loop reads CASSPRVSVYEQYF. The CDR3, as DNA: TGTGCCAGCAGCCCTAGGGTCTCGGTTTACGAGCAGTACTTC.